The source of this TCR beta chain is a study of cytomegalovirus exposure and HLA in healthy donors. Whole-study results and caveats: Cytomegalovirus-associated status was assigned to fewer than 200 TCR beta chains. V- and J-gene trimming in TCR beta was tied to a missense DCLRE1C variant by an analysis performed later.

Germline CDR1 and CDR2: SNHLY and FYNNEI. The CDR3 runs 14 residues. V was clipped by 4 bases and J by 1 base, with 8 bases between them. In the case of this clone: The antigen is not known.

Vbeta (60) and Jbeta (13) primers were used in the PCR. Repertoires were generated with immunoSEQ multiplex PCR, while TCRdb's copy carries only in-frame clones and drops some. In the table there are 150,000 to 200,000 clones, roughly four fifths of which are singletons. V gene TRBV2 combines with J gene TRBJ1-5, with D possibly being TRBD1 (6 bases). This receptor was obtained from a male donor in good health and CMV-seronegative. Sequenced input: PBMCs. The CDR3 reads CASSGTASNQPQHF. For the CDR3, the DNA is TGTGCCAGCAGTGGGACAGCCAGCAATCAGCCCCAGCATTTT.